This entry is about one T cell receptor (beta chain). The antigen is unknown. V was pared by 1 base and J by 5 bases, with 8 bases between. CDR1 is MDHEN, CDR2 SYDVKM, per germline. This CDR3 region has 13 residues. Method: immunoSEQ multiplex PCR; TCRdb's copy keeps in-frame clones and lacks some. The sample has about 79,000 clones, 91% seen once; the top ten hold around 6.9%. The data stem from a study of OX40 agonist ivuxolimab in advanced cancers. Study in general: Enrolled patients in dose escalation had cancers that were hepatocellular carcinoma, melanoma, renal cell or head and neck cancer. Findings of the study overall: Clonal expansion by week 6 occurred in CD4+ and CD8+ blood T cells (at 0.1 to 3.0 mg/kg).

The chain joins TRBV28 to TRBJ1-2; D is ambiguous. Sequences were derived from CD4+ or CD8+ T cells sorted from blood, sampled in a trial of the OX40 agonist ivuxolimab. The sequence was collected from an adult with an advanced solid tumor such as melanoma, head and neck, liver or kidney cancer. DNA of the CDR3: TGTGCCAGCAGTTTATCATCGGAGTATGGCTACACCTTC. Translating it yields CASSLSSEYGYTF.